This TCR beta chain was retrieved from a study of blood T cell repertoires in COVID-19. On the study more broadly: Acute and convalescent COVID-19 specimens originated in the United States, Italy and Spain. Sources were T cells, B-cell-depleted T cells, or PBMCs; the material itself was cDNA or gDNA.

TCRdb keeps only in-frame clones here, not all; method: immunoSEQ multiplex PCR. Here the sample spans about 130,000 clones, over 75% being singletons. This CDR3 contains 14 residues. CDR1 SGHRS and CDR2 YFSETQ come from the germline V gene. Trimming removed 0 bases from V and 7 bases from J, with 10 bases in between. The sequenced sample was peripheral blood. The clonotype originates from a young man with COVID-19, enrolled during active disease. The chain employs TRBV5-1 and TRBJ2-2; no clear D. The CDR3 DNA follows: TGCGCCAGCAGCTTGGGGCCAGGCTACGGGGAGCTGTTTTTT. Its protein product is CASSLGPGYGELFF.